One sample yielded the 3 T cell receptor beta chains listed below, sequenced in a study of blood T cell repertoires in COVID-19. Here immunoSEQ multiplex PCR was the method, and the copy in TCRdb shows in-frame clones only, minus some. The table lists around 86,000 clones, around 90% of them singletons, with roughly 4.5% in the top ten. Sequencing was done on a sample of peripheral blood. Receptor source: an elderly woman with acute or convalescent COVID-19.

The chain employs TRBV19 and TRBJ1-2, with D unresolved. In germline, CDR1 is LNHDA, CDR2 SQIVND (reference sequence). The CDR3 sequence is 13 residues long. Trimming took off 3 bases at V and 5 bases at J, with 10 bases between the two ends. The DNA of the CDR3 is TGTGCCAGTAGTATCAGTTTCTTTTATGGCTACACCTTC. This sequence encodes CASSISFFYGYTF.

This clone showed up just a few times. V gene TRBV29-1 combines with J gene TRBJ2-7; tentative D call: TRBD1 (5 bases). The V end lost 3 bases, the J end lost 7 bases, and 19 bases lay between the germline ends. The CDR3 spans 14 residues. Germline assignment: CDR1 SQVTM and CDR2 ANQGSEA. CDR3 bases: TGCAGCGTTGACGAATCGGTACTGGGGCGGGAGCAGTACTTC. Translated, it gives CSVDESVLGREQYF.

The gene calls are TRBV7-3 and TRBJ1-1; no firm D call. From germline, CDR1 is SGHTA and CDR2 FQGTGA. Trimming stripped 1 base from V and 3 bases from J, with 6 bases between. CDR3 length: 13 residues. In DNA form, the CDR3 reads TGTGCCAGCAGCTTAATAGTGGACACTGAAGCTTTCTTT. It codes for CASSLIVDTEAFF.